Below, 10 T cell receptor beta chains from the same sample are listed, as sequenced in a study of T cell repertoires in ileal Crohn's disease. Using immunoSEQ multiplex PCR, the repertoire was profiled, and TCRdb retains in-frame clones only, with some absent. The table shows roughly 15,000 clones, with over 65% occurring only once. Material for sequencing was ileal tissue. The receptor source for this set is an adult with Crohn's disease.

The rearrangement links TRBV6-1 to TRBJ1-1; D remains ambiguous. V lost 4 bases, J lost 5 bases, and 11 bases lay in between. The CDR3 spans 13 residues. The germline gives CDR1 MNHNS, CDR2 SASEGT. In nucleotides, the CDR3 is TGTGCCAGCAGTGCTTCGGGAGGGACTGAAGCTTTCTTT. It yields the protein CASSASGGTEAFF.

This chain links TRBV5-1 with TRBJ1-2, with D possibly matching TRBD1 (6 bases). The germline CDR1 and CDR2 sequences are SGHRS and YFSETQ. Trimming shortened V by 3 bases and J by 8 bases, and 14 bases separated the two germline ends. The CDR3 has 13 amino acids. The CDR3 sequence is CASSWGQTGGYTF. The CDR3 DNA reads TGCGCCAGCAGCTGGGGACAAACGGGAGGCTACACCTTC.

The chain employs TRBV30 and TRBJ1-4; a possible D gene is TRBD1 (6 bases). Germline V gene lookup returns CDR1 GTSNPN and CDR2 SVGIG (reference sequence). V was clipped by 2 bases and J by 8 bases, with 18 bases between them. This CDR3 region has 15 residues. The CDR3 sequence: CAWSFTGIRSEKLFF. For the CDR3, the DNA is TGTGCCTGGAGTTTTACAGGGATTAGGTCGGAAAAACTGTTTTTT.

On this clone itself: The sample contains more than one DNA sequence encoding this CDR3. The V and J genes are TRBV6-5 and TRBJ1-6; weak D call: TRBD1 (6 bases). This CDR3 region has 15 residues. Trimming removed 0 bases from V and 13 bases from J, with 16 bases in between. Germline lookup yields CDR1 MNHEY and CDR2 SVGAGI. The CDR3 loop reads CASSYSRGGHSPLHF. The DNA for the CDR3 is TGTGCCAGCAGTTACTCGAGAGGGGGTCACTCCCCCCTCCACTTT.

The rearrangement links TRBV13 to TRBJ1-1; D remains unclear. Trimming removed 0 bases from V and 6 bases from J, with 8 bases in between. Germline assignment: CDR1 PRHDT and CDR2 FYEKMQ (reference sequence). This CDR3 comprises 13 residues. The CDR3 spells CASSLGSGPEAFF. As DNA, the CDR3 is TGTGCCAGCAGCTTAGGTTCCGGTCCTGAAGCTTTCTTT.

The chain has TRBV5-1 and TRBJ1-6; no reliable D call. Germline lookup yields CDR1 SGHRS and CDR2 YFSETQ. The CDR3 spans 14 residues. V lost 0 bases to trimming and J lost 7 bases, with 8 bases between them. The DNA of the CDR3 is TGCGCCAGCAGCTTGGATCCCGGGAATTCACCCCTCCACTTT. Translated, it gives CASSLDPGNSPLHF. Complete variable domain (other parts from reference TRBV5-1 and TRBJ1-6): KAGVTQTPRYLIKTRGQQVTLSCSPISGHRSVSWYQQTPGQGLQFLFEYFSETQRNKGNFPGRFSGRQFSNSRSEMNVSTLELGDSALYLCASSLDPGNSPLHFGNGTRLTVT.

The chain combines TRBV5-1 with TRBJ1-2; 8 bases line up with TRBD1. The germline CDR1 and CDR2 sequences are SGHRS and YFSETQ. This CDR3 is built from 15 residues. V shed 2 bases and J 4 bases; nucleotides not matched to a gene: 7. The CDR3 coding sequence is TGCGCCAGCAGCTTCCAGGGGGCTGAGGGCTATGGCTACACCTTC. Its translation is CASSFQGAEGYGYTF.

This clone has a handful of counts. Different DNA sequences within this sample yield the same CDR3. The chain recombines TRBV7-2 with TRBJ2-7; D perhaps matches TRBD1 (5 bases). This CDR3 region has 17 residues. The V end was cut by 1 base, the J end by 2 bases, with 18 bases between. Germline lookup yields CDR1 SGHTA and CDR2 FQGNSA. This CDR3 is CASSLGGLSRPPYEQYF. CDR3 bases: TGTGCCAGCAGCTTAGGGGGCCTTAGCAGGCCTCCCTACGAGCAGTACTTC.

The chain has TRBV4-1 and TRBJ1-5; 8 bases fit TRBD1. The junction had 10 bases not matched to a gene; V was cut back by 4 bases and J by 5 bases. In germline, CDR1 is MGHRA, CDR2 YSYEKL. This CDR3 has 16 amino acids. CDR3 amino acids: CASSPRGQRADQPQHF. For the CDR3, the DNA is TGCGCCAGCAGCCCCAGGGGGCAAAGGGCAGATCAGCCCCAGCATTTT.

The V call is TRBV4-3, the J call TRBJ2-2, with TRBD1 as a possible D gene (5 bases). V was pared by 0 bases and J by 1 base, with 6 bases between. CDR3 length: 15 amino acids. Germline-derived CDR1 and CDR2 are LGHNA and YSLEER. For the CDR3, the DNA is TGCGCCAGCAGCCAAGAAGACAGGAACACCGGGGAGCTGTTTTTT. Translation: CASSQEDRNTGELFF.